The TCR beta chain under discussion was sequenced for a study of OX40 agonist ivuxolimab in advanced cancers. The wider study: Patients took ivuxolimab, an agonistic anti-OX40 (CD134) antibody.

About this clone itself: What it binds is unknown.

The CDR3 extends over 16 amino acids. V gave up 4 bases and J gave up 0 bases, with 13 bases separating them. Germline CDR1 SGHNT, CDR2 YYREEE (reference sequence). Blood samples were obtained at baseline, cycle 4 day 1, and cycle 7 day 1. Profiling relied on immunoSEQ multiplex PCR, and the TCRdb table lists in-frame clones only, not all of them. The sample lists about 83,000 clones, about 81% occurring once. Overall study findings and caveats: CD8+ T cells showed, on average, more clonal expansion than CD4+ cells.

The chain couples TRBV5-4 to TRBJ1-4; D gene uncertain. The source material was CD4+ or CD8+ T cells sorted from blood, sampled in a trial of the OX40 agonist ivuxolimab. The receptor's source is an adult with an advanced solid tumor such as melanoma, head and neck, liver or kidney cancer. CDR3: CASSPDGSATNEKLFF. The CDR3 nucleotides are TGTGCCAGCAGCCCCGACGGCTCAGCAACTAATGAAAAACTGTTTTTT.